This T cell receptor beta chain originates from a study of CD8 T cells in Susac syndrome. Roughly 0.45 to 1 ug RNA was reverse transcribed with random hexamers. With immunoSEQ multiplex PCR, TCR beta CDR3 was amplified across 54 Vbeta and 13 Jbeta. TCRdb redid the calling of the immunoSEQ multiplex PCR reads with MiXCR, one entry per CDR3 protein. The sample shows a few hundred thousand distinct CDR3 sequences, 95% of them seen only once. The TEMRA cells underwent FACS enrichment, while the CD8+ and CD4+ T cells underwent negative isolation. The CDR3 spans 14 residues. CDR1 is SGDLS and CDR2 is YYNGEE in the germline V gene. Trimming removed 0 bases from V and 6 bases from J, with 10 bases in between.

The sample taken for sequencing was CD4+ T cells from PBMCs. J is TRBJ2-1 and V is TRBV9; D might be TRBD1 (5 bases). The sequence derives from a human donor with multiple sclerosis. CDR3 loop: CASSVAGLANEQFF. CDR3 DNA: TGTGCCAGCAGCGTAGCAGGGTTGGCCAATGAGCAGTTCTTC.